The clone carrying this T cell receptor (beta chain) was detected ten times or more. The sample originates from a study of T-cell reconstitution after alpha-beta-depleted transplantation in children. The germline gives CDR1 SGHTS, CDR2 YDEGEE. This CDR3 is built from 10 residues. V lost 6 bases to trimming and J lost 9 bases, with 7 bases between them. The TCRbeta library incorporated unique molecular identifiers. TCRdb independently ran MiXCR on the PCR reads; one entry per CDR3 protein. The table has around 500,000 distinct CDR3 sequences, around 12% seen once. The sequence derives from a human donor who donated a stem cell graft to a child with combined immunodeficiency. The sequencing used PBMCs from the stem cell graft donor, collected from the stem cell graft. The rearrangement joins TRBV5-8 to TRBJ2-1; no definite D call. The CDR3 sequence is CASKMSEQFF. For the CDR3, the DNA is TGTGCCAGCAAAATGAGTGAGCAGTTCTTC.